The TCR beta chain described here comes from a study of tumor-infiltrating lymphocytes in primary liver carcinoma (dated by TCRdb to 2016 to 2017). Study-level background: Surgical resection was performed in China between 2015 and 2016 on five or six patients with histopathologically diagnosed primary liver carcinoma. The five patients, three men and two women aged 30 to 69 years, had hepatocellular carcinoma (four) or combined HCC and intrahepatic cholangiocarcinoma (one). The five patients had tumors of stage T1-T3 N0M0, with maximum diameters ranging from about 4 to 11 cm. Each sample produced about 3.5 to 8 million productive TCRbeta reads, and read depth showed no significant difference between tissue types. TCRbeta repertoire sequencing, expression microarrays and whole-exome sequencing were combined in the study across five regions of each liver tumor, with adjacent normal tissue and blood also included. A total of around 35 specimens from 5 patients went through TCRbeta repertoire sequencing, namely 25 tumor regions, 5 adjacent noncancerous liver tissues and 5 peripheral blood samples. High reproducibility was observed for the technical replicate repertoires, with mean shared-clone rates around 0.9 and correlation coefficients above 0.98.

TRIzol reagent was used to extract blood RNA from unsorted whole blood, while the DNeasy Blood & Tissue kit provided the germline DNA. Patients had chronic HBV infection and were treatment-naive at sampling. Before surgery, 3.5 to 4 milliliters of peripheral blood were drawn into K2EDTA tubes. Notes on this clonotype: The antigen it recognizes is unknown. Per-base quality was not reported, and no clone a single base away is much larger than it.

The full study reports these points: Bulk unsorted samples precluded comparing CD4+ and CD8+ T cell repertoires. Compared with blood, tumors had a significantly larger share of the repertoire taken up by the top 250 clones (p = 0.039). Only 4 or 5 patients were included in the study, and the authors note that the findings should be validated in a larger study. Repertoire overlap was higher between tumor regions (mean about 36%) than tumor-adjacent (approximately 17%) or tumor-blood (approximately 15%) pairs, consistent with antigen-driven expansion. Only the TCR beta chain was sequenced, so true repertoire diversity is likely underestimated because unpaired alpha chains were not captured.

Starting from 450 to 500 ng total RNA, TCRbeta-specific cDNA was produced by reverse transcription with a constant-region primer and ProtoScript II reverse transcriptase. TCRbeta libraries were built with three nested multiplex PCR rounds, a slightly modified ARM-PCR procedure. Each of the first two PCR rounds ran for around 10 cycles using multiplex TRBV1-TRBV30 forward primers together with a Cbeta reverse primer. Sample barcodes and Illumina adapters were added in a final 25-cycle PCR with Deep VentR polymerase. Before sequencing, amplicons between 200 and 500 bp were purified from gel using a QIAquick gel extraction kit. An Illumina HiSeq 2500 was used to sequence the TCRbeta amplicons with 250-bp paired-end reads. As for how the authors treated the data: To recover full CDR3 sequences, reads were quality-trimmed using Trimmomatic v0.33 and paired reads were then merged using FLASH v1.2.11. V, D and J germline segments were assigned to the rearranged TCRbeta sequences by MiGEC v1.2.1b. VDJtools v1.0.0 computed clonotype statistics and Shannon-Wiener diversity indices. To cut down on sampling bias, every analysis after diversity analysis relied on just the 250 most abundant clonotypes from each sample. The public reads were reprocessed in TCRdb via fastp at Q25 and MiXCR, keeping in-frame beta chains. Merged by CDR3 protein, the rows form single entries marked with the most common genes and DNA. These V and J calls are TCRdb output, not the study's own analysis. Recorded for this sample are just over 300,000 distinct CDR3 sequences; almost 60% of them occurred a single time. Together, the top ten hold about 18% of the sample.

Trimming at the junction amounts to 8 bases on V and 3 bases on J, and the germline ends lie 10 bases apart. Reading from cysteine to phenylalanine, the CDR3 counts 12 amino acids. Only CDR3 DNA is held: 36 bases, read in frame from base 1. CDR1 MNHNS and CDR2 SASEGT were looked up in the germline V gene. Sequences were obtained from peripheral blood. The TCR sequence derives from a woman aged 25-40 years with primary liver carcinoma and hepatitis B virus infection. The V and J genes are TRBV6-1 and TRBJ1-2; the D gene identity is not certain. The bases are TGTGCCAGCGCTCGGAGTGACTATGGCTACACCTTC. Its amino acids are CASARSDYGYTF.